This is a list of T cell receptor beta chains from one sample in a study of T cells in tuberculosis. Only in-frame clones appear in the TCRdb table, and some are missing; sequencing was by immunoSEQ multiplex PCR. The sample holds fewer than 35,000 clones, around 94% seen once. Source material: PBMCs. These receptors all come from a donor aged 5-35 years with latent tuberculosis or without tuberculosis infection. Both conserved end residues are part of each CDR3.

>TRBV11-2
CASSLRGRGWDEQYF
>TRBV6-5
CASTRDSGAFF
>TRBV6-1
CASLLNRGPYEQYF
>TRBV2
CASSGRGRTEAFF
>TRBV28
CASSWTEGEQFF
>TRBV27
CASTYYNEQFF
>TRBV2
CASSNRDRGLITEAFF
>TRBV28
CASSLGRDPIHEQYF
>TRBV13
CASSLWLAGDTGDTDTQYF
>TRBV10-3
CAISVAETNTGELFF
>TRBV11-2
CASRSAGGNTIYF
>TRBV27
CASSLGTENFSGELFF
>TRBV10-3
CAISPKNQPQHF
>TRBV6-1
CASSPRGEGWDTQYF
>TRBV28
CASSATGGVMNTEAFF
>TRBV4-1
CASSQDKASPSRHQPQHF
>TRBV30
CAWGQVKNIQYF
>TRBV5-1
CASSLAQNTGELFF
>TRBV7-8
CASSSNTARETQYF
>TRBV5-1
CASSLERQTAYGYTF
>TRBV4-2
CASSRDSITYGYTF
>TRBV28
CASSSPRGAGDEQYF
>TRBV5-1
CASSRGQGARTEAFF
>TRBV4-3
CASSQDRGYEQYF
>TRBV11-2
CASSQGNTIYF
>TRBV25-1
CASSESTGVVAEAFF
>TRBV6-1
CASSERLADLRWFF
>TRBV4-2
CASSQVQWNQPQHF
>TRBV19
CASSIQDTQYF
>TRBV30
CAWRGRGQGGWRNTEAFF
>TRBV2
CASRASGNTGELFF